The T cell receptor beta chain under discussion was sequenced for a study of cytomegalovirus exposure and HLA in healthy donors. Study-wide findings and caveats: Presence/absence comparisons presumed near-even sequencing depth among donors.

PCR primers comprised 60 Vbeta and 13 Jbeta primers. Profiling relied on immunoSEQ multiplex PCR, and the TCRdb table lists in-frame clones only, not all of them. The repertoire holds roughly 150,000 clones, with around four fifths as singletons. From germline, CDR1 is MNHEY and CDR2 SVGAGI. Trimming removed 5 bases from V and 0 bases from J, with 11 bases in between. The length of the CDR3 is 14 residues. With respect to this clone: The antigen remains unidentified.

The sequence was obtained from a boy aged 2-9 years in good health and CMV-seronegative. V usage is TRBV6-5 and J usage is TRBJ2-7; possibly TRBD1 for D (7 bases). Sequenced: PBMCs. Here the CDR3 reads CASSRGRDSYEQYF. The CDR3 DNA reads TGTGCCAGCAGTAGGGGGCGGGACTCCTACGAGCAGTACTTC.